The rows below give T cell receptor beta chains drawn from one sample of a study of shared clonotypes between healthy human individuals. The assay was immunoSEQ multiplex PCR, and TCRdb's table has in-frame clones only and misses some. Of roughly 500,000 clones in the sample, around 79% are singletons; the top ten hold 13%. Sequences were obtained from PBMCs. These receptors all stem from a woman in her forties in good health. Some clones in this sample may be carry-over from other donors' samples. CDR3s include the opening cysteine and the closing phenylalanine or tryptophan. D genes are given only for firm matches. Clone size appears in some rows only: once, few, many, or a class for an expanded clone.

>TRBD2|.|TRBJ2-7|TRBV4-2
TGTGCCAGCAGCCCGCAACTAGCGACTGAGCAGTACTTC
CASSPQLATEQYF
>.|once|TRBJ2-1|TRBV7-2
TGTGCCAGCAGCTTACCCACGACCCGAGGTCGGTTCTTC
CASSLPTTRGRFF
>TRBD2|.|TRBJ2-7|TRBV7-7
TGTGCCAGCAGCCCCGCGCGGGGCGGGAGGATCTCCTACGAGCAGTACTTC
CASSPARGGRISYEQYF
>.|.|TRBJ1-3|TRBV28
TGTGCCAGCACCCGGGATATGTCTGGAAACACCATATATTTT
CASTRDMSGNTIYF
>.|.|TRBJ2-1|TRBV15
TGTGCCACCAGCAGTAGATCCTACAATGAGCAGTTCTTC
CATSSRSYNEQFF
>.|.|TRBJ1-2|TRBV11-2
TGTGCCAGCAGCTTAGAAGGGAATGGCTACACCTTC
CASSLEGNGYTF
>.|.|TRBJ2-6|TRBV30
TGTGCCTGGAGTACTGGGGCCAACGTCCTGACTTTC
CAWSTGANVLTF
>TRBD1|.|TRBJ2-7|TRBV6-5
TGTGCCAGCAGCCCGGACAGGGCCAGCTCCTACGAGCAGTACTTC
CASSPDRASSYEQYF
>.|few|TRBJ1-2|TRBV19
TGTGCCAGTAGTATCGCTTCCGGCTACACCTTC
CASSIASGYTF
>.|once|TRBJ2-5|TRBV27
TGTGCCAGCAGTTTATCGCGGCGGGAAGAGACCCAGTACTTC
CASSLSRREETQYF
>.|.|TRBJ2-7|TRBV6-4
TGTGCCAGCAGGGCCAGGGGTAACGAGCAGTACTTC
CASRARGNEQYF
>TRBD2|few|TRBJ2-7|TRBV19
TGTGCCAGTAGTATGATGGTAGCGGGAATCGACGAGCAGTACTTC
CASSMMVAGIDEQYF
>.|.|TRBJ2-1|TRBV2
TGTGCCAGCAGTGAAGTTGCAGTTCGGAATGAGCAGTTCTTC
CASSEVAVRNEQFF
>.|.|TRBJ2-3|TRBV7-9
TGTGCCAGCAGCTTAACGACGCCAGATACGCAGTATTTT
CASSLTTPDTQYF
>.|once|TRBJ1-2|TRBV19
TGTGCCAGTAGTGTCCCACAGGCACAGGGTCTTGGCTATGGCTACACCTTC
CASSVPQAQGLGYGYTF
>.|.|TRBJ2-1|TRBV4-1
TGCGCCAGCAGCCAAGAACGGAATAACTACAATGAGCAGTTCTTC
CASSQERNNYNEQFF
>.|.|TRBJ1-1|TRBV29-1
TGCAGCGTTGTAGGGCAGTCGAACACTGAAGCTTTCTTT
CSVVGQSNTEAFF
>TRBD1|.|TRBJ1-1|TRBV28
TGTGCCAGCAGTTCCGACAGGGGAGGGACTGAAGCTTTCTTT
CASSSDRGGTEAFF
>TRBD1|.|TRBJ1-5|TRBV7-2
TGTGCCAGCAGTTCGGGGACAGTTAATAGCAATCAGCCCCAGCATTTT
CASSSGTVNSNQPQHF
>TRBD2|.|TRBJ2-3|TRBV27
TGTGCCAGCGGGGGGGGGAGGCCGAGCACAGATACGCAGTATTTT
CASGGGRPSTDTQYF
>TRBD1|.|TRBJ2-7|TRBV30
TGTGCCGGGACAGGGCCAACCTACGAGCAGTACTTC
CAGTGPTYEQYF
>.|.|TRBJ1-5|TRBV2
TGTGCCAGCTCCTTTCCTCTGGGCGGCATCCATAATCAGCCCCAGCATTTT
CASSFPLGGIHNQPQHF
>TRBD2|.|TRBJ2-1|TRBV28
TGTGCCAGCACCCGACTAGCGGCATCCTACAATGAGCAGTTCTTC
CASTRLAASYNEQFF
>.|.|TRBJ1-1|TRBV19
TGTGCCAGTAGTACTCTCTCTCGACGGAAGAACACTGAAGCTTTCTTT
CASSTLSRRKNTEAFF
>TRBD2|.|TRBJ2-1|TRBV5-1
TGCGCCAGCAGCTTAGGACTAGCGGGCGACAATGAGCAGTTCTTC
CASSLGLAGDNEQFF
>.|.|TRBJ1-4|TRBV6-1
TGTGCCAGCAGTGAAAGGTCAGGGGACGAAAAACTGTTTTTT
CASSERSGDEKLFF
>.|.|TRBJ1-5|TRBV21-1
TGTGCCAGCAGGTTTCAAATACATTGGCATCATCAGCCCCAGCATTTT
CASRFQIHWHHQPQHF
>.|.|TRBJ2-5|TRBV9
TGTGCCAGCCAAACCCTAGGCCGTCCCCCAGACTTC
CASQTLGRPPDF
>TRBD2|.|TRBJ2-7|TRBV7-2
TGTGCCAGCAGCTTAGTCCACGGCGGGAGGGCCTACGAGCAGTACTTC
CASSLVHGGRAYEQYF
>TRBD2|.|TRBJ2-1|TRBV10-3
TGTGCCACACACTCGACTAGCGGGAGGATTAGCTCCTACAATGAGCAGTTCTTC
CATHSTSGRISSYNEQFF
>.|.|TRBJ1-4|TRBV11-2
TGTGCCAGCAGCTTAGACCCGGGATGGGATGAAAAACTGTTTTTT
CASSLDPGWDEKLFF
>TRBD1|.|TRBJ1-1|TRBV5-1
TGCGCCAGCAGCTTAGGACAGGGGCCTGAAGCTTTCTTT
CASSLGQGPEAFF
>TRBD2|.|TRBJ2-3|TRBV30
TGTGCCTGGAGTGTACGACTAGCGGGACAAGATACGCAGTATTTT
CAWSVRLAGQDTQYF
>.|.|TRBJ1-4|TRBV7-2
TGTGCCAGCAGCTTAGGACGGCGTAATGAAAAACTGTTTTTT
CASSLGRRNEKLFF
>.|.|TRBJ2-1|TRBV6-1
TGTGCCAGCAGTGTCCAGGGGTTACGGGAGCAGTTCTTC
CASSVQGLREQFF
>TRBD1|.|TRBJ2-3|TRBV15
TGTGCCACCAGCAGAGTTCCGGGACAGACGACCAAAATCACAGATACGCAGTATTTT
CATSRVPGQTTKITDTQYF
>TRBD2|once|TRBJ2-1|TRBV29-1
TGCAGCGTCAGACGGACTAGCGGGGTGTACAATGAGCAGTTCTTC
CSVRRTSGVYNEQFF
>.|once|TRBJ2-7|TRBV5-4
TGTGCCAGCAGTATGGAAAGGAACTCCTACGAGCAGTACTTC
CASSMERNSYEQYF
>.|few|TRBJ1-1|TRBV11-2
TGTGCCAGCGGTTTTGGGGGTAACTCTGAAGCTTTCTTT
CASGFGGNSEAFF
>TRBD2|.|TRBJ2-1|TRBV6-6
TGTGCCAGCAGCCCAGCGGGAGTATCGTACAATGAGCAGTTCTTC
CASSPAGVSYNEQFF
>TRBD2|once|TRBJ2-3|TRBV6-5
TGTGCCAGCAGACTAGCGGGAGGCTTCACAGATACGCAGTATTTT
CASRLAGGFTDTQYF
>.|.|TRBJ2-3|TRBV4-3
TGCGCCAGCAGCCAAGATAGGGGTTTAGGAGATACGCAGTATTTT
CASSQDRGLGDTQYF
>TRBD1|.|TRBJ2-1|TRBV19
TGTGCCAGTAGTATAAGAGGACAGGGTACGTCCAATGAGCAGTTCTTC
CASSIRGQGTSNEQFF
>.|.|TRBJ2-2|TRBV7-7
TGTGCCAGCAGCAAGGGCGGAGGGAACACCGGGGAGCTGTTTTTT
CASSKGGGNTGELFF
>TRBD2|.|TRBJ2-1|TRBV19
TGTGCCAGTAGTCCCCCCCTTCTAGCGGGAGGATACAATGAGCAGTTCTTC
CASSPPLLAGGYNEQFF
>.|few|TRBJ2-3|TRBV7-6
TGTGCCAGCAGCTTTTCCGAGGGCAGAGGCCTATCTTTTGATACGCAGTATTTT
CASSFSEGRGLSFDTQYF
>TRBD2|.|TRBJ2-7|TRBV2
TGTGCCAGCAGGGGGGGTAGCGGGAACTCCTACGAGCAGTACTTC
CASRGGSGNSYEQYF
>.|.|TRBJ2-2|TRBV2
TGTGCCAGCAGCGGTGATAGAAACACCGGGGAGCTGTTTTTT
CASSGDRNTGELFF
>.|.|TRBJ2-7|TRBV5-6
TGTGCCAGCAGCTTGACGGGTCCTGGGGAGCAGTACTTC
CASSLTGPGEQYF
>.|.|TRBJ2-6|TRBV5-1
TGCGCCAGCAGCCCGGGAGTCGTTGGGGCCAACGTCCTGACTTTC
CASSPGVVGANVLTF
>.|.|TRBJ1-2|TRBV6-5
TGTGCCAGCTATTTGAACAGGGATGGCTACACCTTC
CASYLNRDGYTF
>TRBD2|.|TRBJ2-1|TRBV5-1
TGCGCCAGCAGTACCGGACTAGCGGGAGGGACCTACAATGAGCAGTTCTTC
CASSTGLAGGTYNEQFF
>.|.|TRBJ2-7|TRBV7-9
TGTGCCAGCAGCTTCGGACTTCGGGAGCAGTACTTC
CASSFGLREQYF
>.|.|TRBJ1-5|TRBV5-1
TGCGCCAGCAGCCCACGGACCGGGGGGGGGCAGCCCCAGCATTTT
CASSPRTGGGQPQHF